These 15 T cell receptor beta chains were sequenced from one sample in a study of human T cells and chemical hapten exposure. From the RACE reads, TCRdb called clonotypes with MiXCR, one entry per CDR3 protein. Here the sample spans around 69,000 distinct CDR3 sequences, roughly 9.2% being singletons. The time point here: patch test 1, 2 weeks after DPC sensitization. Described treatment: therapeutic diphenylcyclopropenone sensitization with weekly scalp DPC. This material consisted of whole blood, taken in connection with sensitization to the hapten diphenylcyclopropenone (DPC). The receptors stem from a woman between 35 and 50 years old with alopecia areata. Some clones in this sample may be carry-over from other donors' samples.

In this sample, this clonotype turned up many times. The chain is built from TRBV29-1 and TRBJ1-5, with a weak D call TRBD1 (6 bases). Germline V gene sequence: CDR1 SQVTM, CDR2 ANQGSEA. V shed 3 bases and J shed 7 bases, with 10 bases lying between them. This CDR3 comprises 12 residues. CDR3 loop: CSVEGARQPQHF. The CDR3 bases are TGCAGCGTTGAGGGGGCGAGGCAGCCCCAGCATTTT.

This clonotype was detected ten times or more. V is TRBV7-9 and J is TRBJ1-6; 9 nucleotides match TRBD1. This CDR3 is built from 13 residues. Germline trimming cut 7 bases from V and 8 bases from J; bases unmatched to any gene: 3. Germline lookup yields CDR1 SEHNR and CDR2 FQNEAQ (reference sequence). The CDR3 reads CASIRDRDSPLHF. The CDR3 coding sequence is TGTGCCAGCATCCGGGACAGGGATTCACCCCTCCACTTT. Looking up the rest from reference TRBV7-9 and TRBJ1-6 gives the full variable domain: DTGVSQNPRHKITKRGQNVTFRCDPISEHNRLYWYRQTLGQGPEFLTYFQNEAQLEKSRLLSDRFSAERPKGSFSTLEIQRTEQGDSAMYLCASIRDRDSPLHFGNGTRLTVT.

This clonotype has a count of ten or more. The chain recombines TRBV7-9 with TRBJ2-5, with 10 bases that match TRBD1. From germline, CDR1 is SEHNR and CDR2 FQNEAQ (reference sequence). This CDR3 is built from 15 residues. J gave up 4 bases and V 8 bases, and 10 bases lay outside the gene matches. This CDR3 is CASGEGTGDIETQYF. Here the CDR3 DNA reads TGTGCCAGCGGGGAAGGGACAGGGGATATAGAGACCCAGTACTTC.

The chain has TRBV5-6 and TRBJ1-1; possible D gene TRBD1, 6 bases. The CDR3 totals 15 residues. The germline V gene encodes CDR1 SGHDT and CDR2 YYEEEE. V lost 4 bases to trimming and J lost 1 base, with 14 bases between them. The CDR3 region is CASSEGGFWNTEAFF. The CDR3 coding sequence is TGTGCCAGCAGCGAGGGGGGTTTTTGGAACACTGAAGCTTTCTTT.

Many counts were recorded for this clonotype. The rearrangement links TRBV20-1 to TRBJ1-5; maybe TRBD1 (6 bases). The CDR3 is 13 residues long. Germline V CDR1 and CDR2: DFQATT, SNEGSKA (reference sequence). Deletions cut 6 bases from V and 6 bases from J, with 15 bases between. CDR3 protein: CSAPRGVGQPQHF. The CDR3 DNA follows: TGCAGTGCCCCGAGGGGGGTAGGTCAGCCCCAGCATTTT.

The chain links TRBV6-5 to TRBJ1-1, with 9 bases fitting TRBD1. Germline V gene lookup returns CDR1 MNHEY and CDR2 SVGAGI. The CDR3 runs to 15 residues. Trimming cost V 6 bases and J 7 bases; bases outside gene matches: 12. This CDR3 reads CASRKGGQGRNEAFF. In DNA, the CDR3 is TGTGCCAGCAGAAAGGGGGGACAGGGTAGAAATGAAGCTTTCTTT.

There are many counts of this clonotype. This chain links TRBV24-1 with TRBJ2-1; a weak D match, TRBD1 (6 bases). The CDR3 has 15 amino acids. Trimming left V 8 bases short and J 1 base short, with 14 bases between. Per germline, CDR1 KGHDR and CDR2 SFDVKD. CDR3 DNA sequence: TGTGCCACCATCATGACAGGTCCTTCCTACAATGAGCAGTTCTTC. Amino acid sequence: CATIMTGPSYNEQFF.

This clonotype was seen at least ten times. The genes are TRBV12-3 or TRBV12-4 and TRBJ2-7; the D gene is possibly TRBD2 (6 bases). CDR3 length: 14 residues. The V end was cut by 3 bases, the J end by 5 bases, with 14 bases between. CDR3 protein: CASSFWRGEDEQYF. The CDR3 DNA sequence: TGTGCCAGCAGTTTCTGGAGGGGAGAGGACGAGCAGTACTTC.

Many counts were recorded for this clonotype. The chain joins TRBV6-5 to TRBJ2-4; either TRBD1 or TRBD2 may supply D (5 bases each). The CDR3 length is 18 residues. The V gene's germline CDR1 is MNHEY and CDR2 SVGAGI. V gave up 2 bases and J gave up 0 bases, with 17 bases separating them. Written as DNA, the CDR3 is TGTGCCAGCAGTTACACCCCACCAGGGACCCTAGCCAAAAACATTCAGTACTTC. It encodes CASSYTPPGTLAKNIQYF.

This clonotype was picked up many times. The chain uses TRBV28 and TRBJ2-7, with 9 nucleotides matching TRBD1. Per the germline V gene, CDR1 is MDHEN and CDR2 is SYDVKM. The CDR3 has 15 residues. J gave up 3 bases and V 8 bases, and 11 bases lay outside the gene matches. The CDR3 protein is CASGPYGTGIYEQYF. Written as DNA, the CDR3 is TGTGCCAGCGGACCTTATGGGACAGGGATCTACGAGCAGTACTTC.

The CDR3 nucleotides are TGTGCCAGCAGCCGAACGGGTCTCTCCGGGTACACAGCGAAACGAAGCACAGATACGCAGTATTTT. As protein: CASSRTGLSGYTAKRSTDTQYF. V is TRBV3-1 and J is TRBJ2-3; D ambiguous. Germline lookup yields CDR1 LGHDT and CDR2 YNNKEL (reference sequence). This CDR3 is built from 22 residues. Trimming shortened V by 4 bases and J by 0 bases, and 32 bases separated the two germline ends.

This clonotype appeared many times. This chain connects TRBV5-4 to TRBJ2-3; tentatively, D is TRBD2 (6 bases). CDR3 length: 14 amino acids. Deletions cut 2 bases from V and 2 bases from J, with 9 bases between. CDR1 and CDR2 (germline): SGHNT, YYREEE (reference sequence). CDR3 region: CASSFGSPTDTQYF. Written as DNA, the CDR3 is TGTGCCAGCAGCTTCGGGAGTCCCACAGATACGCAGTATTTT.

Concerning this clonotype itself: Just one base apart from a much larger clone, this may be a read error. V and J are TRBV4-1 and TRBJ2-5; no clear D gene. The CDR3 has 12 amino acids. In germline, CDR1 is MGHRA, CDR2 YSYEKL. The DNA for the CDR3 is TGCGCCAGCAGCCACCTACACGAGATCCAGTACTTC. Amino acid sequence: CASSHLHEIQYF.

This clonotype was seen many times. V gene TRBV11-2 combines with J gene TRBJ2-3, with D perhaps given as TRBD1 or TRBD2 (5 bases each). This CDR3 is built from 16 residues. V was pared by 1 base and J by 4 bases, with 15 bases between. Germline values: CDR1 SGHAT, CDR2 FQNNGV. CDR3 bases: TGTGCCAGCAGCTTAGCCGGGGCCGGGGTGGCAGATACGCAGTATTTT. Its protein is CASSLAGAGVADTQYF.

This clonotype was counted ten times or more. This rearrangement joins TRBV4-3 to TRBJ1-1; 8 nucleotides agree with TRBD1. Germline values: CDR1 LGHNA, CDR2 YSLEER. The CDR3 loop spans 15 amino acids. V lost 4 bases, J lost 5 bases, and 9 bases stayed unmatched. The CDR3 loop is CASSRNRGSDTEAFF. The CDR3 DNA sequence: TGCGCCAGCAGCCGAAACAGGGGGAGTGATACTGAAGCTTTCTTT.